The 19 T cell receptor beta chains below all came from one sample that was sequenced in a study of CD8 T cells in Susac syndrome. cDNA came from 0.5 to 1 ug RNA primed by random hexamers. MiXCR was run by TCRdb on the immunoSEQ multiplex PCR reads, yielding one entry per CDR3 protein. This table holds roughly 190,000 distinct CDR3 sequences, approximately 96% found once. Sequencing was performed on CD4+ T cells from PBMCs. Receptors originate from a human donor with Susac syndrome.

This chain connects TRBV2 to TRBJ2-7; 7 nucleotides align to TRBD1. The CDR3 is made up of 13 amino acids. V lost 8 bases, J lost 4 bases, and 8 bases stayed unmatched. Germline loops: CDR1 SNHLY, CDR2 FYNNEI. CDR3: CASRQGPTYEQYF. The CDR3 DNA is TGTGCCAGCCGACAGGGTCCCACATACGAGCAGTACTTC.

The V gene is TRBV20-1, the J gene TRBJ2-3, with D possibly matching TRBD2 (6 bases). V dropped 5 bases and J dropped 5 bases, with 11 bases sitting between them. Germline assignment: CDR1 DFQATT and CDR2 SNEGSKA (reference sequence). This CDR3 has 12 residues. The CDR3 reads CSAGGFRDTQYF. The CDR3 DNA follows: TGCAGTGCTGGAGGGTTTAGAGATACGCAGTATTTT.

V is TRBV25-1 and J is TRBJ2-5; D unresolved. The germline gives CDR1 MGHDK, CDR2 SYGVNS. Trimming stripped 7 bases from V and 2 bases from J, with 11 bases between. This CDR3 is built from 13 residues. The CDR3 nucleotides read TGTGCCAGCACCGGGTCCCCTCAAGAGACCCAGTACTTC. Translated, it gives CASTGSPQETQYF.

This CDR3 reads CSVFIGANSGNTIYF. Written as DNA, the CDR3 is TGCAGCGTTTTTATCGGGGCAAACTCTGGAAACACCATATATTTT. The chain employs TRBV29-1 and TRBJ1-3; tentatively, D is TRBD1 (5 bases). Trimming removed 5 bases from V and 0 bases from J, with 14 bases in between. CDR3 length equals 15 residues. From germline, CDR1 is SQVTM and CDR2 ANQGSEA.

Written as DNA, the CDR3 is TGTGCCAGCAGTTTTTTCGGACTAGCGACGGGGGAGCAGTACTTC. As protein: CASSFFGLATGEQYF. This chain uses TRBV12-3 or TRBV12-4 with TRBJ2-7, with TRBD2 identical over 9 bases. The CDR3 spans 15 residues. J was trimmed by 7 bases and V by 3 bases; bases with no gene match: 10.

The chain joins TRBV7-2 to TRBJ1-3; D unclear. Trimming cost V 2 bases and J 0 bases, with 8 bases left between them. CDR1 is SGHTA, CDR2 FQGNSA, per germline. CDR3 length: 15 amino acids. The DNA for the CDR3 is TGTGCCAGCAGCTTATCATTGGGCTCTGGAAACACCATATATTTT. Translated: CASSLSLGSGNTIYF.

The rearrangement uses TRBV4-1 and TRBJ2-2; tentative D call: TRBD2 (5 bases). V was shortened by 2 bases and J by 9 bases, with 7 bases between the two germline ends. CDR3 length: 12 residues. CDR1 is MGHRA and CDR2 is YSYEKL in the germline V gene. As DNA, the CDR3 is TGCGCCAGCAGCCAATCGGGGAGGGAGCTGTTTTTT. It encodes CASSQSGRELFF.

V usage is TRBV13 and J usage is TRBJ1-2; no firm D call. There are 15 residues in the CDR3. Germline CDR1 is PRHDT and CDR2 is FYEKMQ (reference sequence). V lost 5 bases to trimming and J lost 2 bases, with 15 bases between them. The CDR3 sequence is CASSPSAGANYGYTF. For the CDR3, the DNA is TGTGCCAGCAGCCCCTCGGCGGGAGCAAACTATGGCTACACCTTC.

The chain has TRBV12-3 or TRBV12-4 and TRBJ2-3; 12 positions match TRBD1. The V and J ends lost 6 bases and 8 bases, in that order; junction bases with no gene match: 6. The CDR3 is made up of 14 amino acids. Here the CDR3 DNA reads TGTGCCAGCAGCTCCGGGACAGGGGGCAGTACGCAGTATTTT. Its translation is CASSSGTGGSTQYF.

The V call is TRBV11-3, the J call TRBJ2-2, with 11 nucleotides matching TRBD1. The CDR3 consists of 16 residues. J was trimmed by 6 bases and V by 4 bases; bases with no gene match: 7. Looked up from germline, CDR1 is SGHNT and CDR2 is YENEEA. CDR3: CASSSRWGQGAGELFF. As DNA, the CDR3 is TGTGCCAGCAGCTCCCGGTGGGGACAGGGGGCCGGGGAGCTGTTTTTT. Combining the CDR3 with reference TRBV11-3 and TRBJ2-2 gives the whole variable domain EAGVVQSPRYKIIEKKQPVAFWCNPISGHNTLYWYLQNLGQGPELLIRYENEEAVDDSQLPKDRFSAERLKGVDSTLKIQPAELGDSAVYLCASSSRWGQGAGELFFGEGSRLTVL.

The sample holds one count of this clonotype. The chain carries TRBV20-1 and TRBJ2-5; D is possibly TRBD1 or TRBD2 (6 bases each). Germline CDR1 reads DFQATT; CDR2 reads SNEGSKA (reference sequence). V lost 2 bases and J 4 bases, leaving 11 bases between the germline ends. The CDR3 covers 13 residues. The DNA for the CDR3 is TGCAGTGCTAGAAATTGGGGGGCAGAGACCCAGTACTTC. Translation: CSARNWGAETQYF.

This chain joins TRBV5-1 and TRBJ1-1; 10 bases align to TRBD1. Germline CDR1 is SGHRS and CDR2 is YFSETQ. V was clipped by 8 bases and J by 4 bases; unmatched bases: 5. This CDR3 region has 13 residues. The CDR3 DNA is TGCGCCAGTCACCGGACAGGGGGCACTGAAGCTTTCTTT. Translated: CASHRTGGTEAFF.

The CDR3 reads CASRRGQGNTEAFF. DNA for the CDR3: TGTGCCAGCAGACGAGGACAGGGAAACACTGAAGCTTTCTTT. This rearrangement joins TRBV3-1 to TRBJ1-1; 8 bases agree with TRBD1. V dropped 6 bases and J dropped 2; count of bases not matched to a gene: 5. The CDR3 length is 14 residues. CDR1 LGHDT and CDR2 YNNKEL come from the germline V gene (reference sequence).

The chain has TRBV7-2 and TRBJ2-2; maybe TRBD1 (5 bases). The germline V and J ends were trimmed by 1 base and 5 bases, with 8 bases remaining between them. The V gene's germline CDR1 is SGHTA and CDR2 FQGNSA. The length of the CDR3 is 14 residues. CDR3 sequence (DNA): TGTGCCAGCAGCTTAGGGGGCCGGACCGGGGAGCTGTTTTTT. Its protein is CASSLGGRTGELFF.

The chain couples TRBV15 to TRBJ2-1; 11 nucleotides line up with TRBD2. V shed 0 bases and J 7 bases; nucleotides not matched to a gene: 5. Per the germline V gene, CDR1 is LNHNV and CDR2 is YYDKDF (reference sequence). The CDR3 is 16 amino acids. The CDR3 DNA is TGTGCCACCAGCAGAGATTATAGCGGGGGGGCTAATGAGCAGTTCTTC. Its translation is CATSRDYSGGANEQFF.

This clonotype was counted a few times. The chain is built from TRBV29-1 and TRBJ2-7, with a tentative D call TRBD2 (6 bases). Germline CDR1 SQVTM, CDR2 ANQGSEA. The CDR3 runs to 12 residues. V lost 4 bases, J lost 2 bases, and 9 bases lay in between. This CDR3 is CSVAEGTYEQYF. As DNA, the CDR3 is TGCAGCGTTGCGGAGGGGACCTACGAGCAGTACTTC.

CDR3 region: CASSLPPRDTQYF. In DNA form, the CDR3 reads TGTGCCAGCAGCTTGCCCCCCAGAGATACGCAGTATTTT. V and J are TRBV5-4 and TRBJ2-3; D is undetermined. The CDR3 is made up of 13 amino acids. The germline CDR1 and CDR2 sequences are SGHNT and YYREEE (reference sequence). The V gene lost 1 base and the J gene lost 5 bases, with 8 bases spanning the gap.

This chain connects TRBV9 to TRBJ1-1; D might be TRBD1 (5 bases). The CDR3 has 15 residues. Germline values: CDR1 SGDLS, CDR2 YYNGEE. V lost 0 bases, J lost 2 bases, and 11 bases lay in between. Here the CDR3 reads CASSVGTLPNTEAFF. The DNA of the CDR3 is TGTGCCAGCAGCGTAGGGACACTTCCTAACACTGAAGCTTTCTTT. Filled out from reference TRBV9 and TRBJ1-1, the complete variable domain reads DSGVTQTPKHLITATGQRVTLRCSPRSGDLSVYWYQQSLDQGLQFLIQYYNGEERAKGNILERFSAQQFPDLHSELNLSSLELGDSALYFCASSVGTLPNTEAFFGQGTRLTVV.

CDR3 sequence: CASSQAPAISGGYTF. Written as DNA, the CDR3 is TGTGCCAGCAGCCAGGCCCCCGCAATATCGGGAGGCTACACCTTC. The chain combines TRBV4-2 with TRBJ1-2, with no clear D. V lost 3 bases and J lost 8, with 19 bases in between. The germline gives CDR1 LGHNA, CDR2 YNFKEQ. The CDR3 consists of 15 residues.